Following are 17 T cell receptor beta chains from one sample sequenced in a study of blood T cells in healthy people across ages. For the second PCR, which ran for about 7 to 12 cycles, a sample-barcoded 5' primer and a J-beta primer mix were used. From the 5' RACE reads, TCRdb called clonotypes with MiXCR, one entry per CDR3 protein. This sample has 1.5 million to 2 million distinct CDR3 sequences, with around half found just once. Sequencing was carried out using blood. The receptor source for this set is a woman aged 35 to 49 in good health.

Written as DNA, the CDR3 is TGTGCCAGCAGCCAAGATCGACAAATCTACAATGAGCAGTTCTTC. Translated: CASSQDRQIYNEQFF. The rearrangement links TRBV3-1 to TRBJ2-1; no clear D gene. V was cut by 0 bases and J by 3 bases, with 9 bases left in between. The CDR3 contains 15 residues. Germline V gives CDR1 LGHDT, CDR2 YNNKEL (reference sequence).

The chain carries TRBV13 and TRBJ2-7; 8 nucleotides match TRBD1. There are 15 residues in the CDR3. Trimming took 0 bases from V and 2 from J; bases not matched to a gene: 3. Per germline, CDR1 PRHDT and CDR2 FYEKMQ (reference sequence). The CDR3 protein is CASSLGDRGTYEQYF. CDR3 in DNA: TGTGCCAGCAGCTTAGGTGACAGGGGAACCTACGAGCAGTACTTC. Supplemented by reference TRBV13 and TRBJ2-7, the full variable domain reads AAGVIQSPRHLIKEKRETATLKCYPIPRHDTVYWYQQGPGQDPQFLISFYEKMQSDKGSIPDRFSAQQFSDYHSELNMSSLELGDSALYFCASSLGDRGTYEQYFGPGTRLTVT.

This clonotype has only a few counts. The chain joins TRBV5-1 to TRBJ2-1; D remains ambiguous. V shed 4 bases and J shed 0 bases, with 14 bases lying between them. Per germline, CDR1 SGHRS and CDR2 YFSETQ. The CDR3 extends over 16 amino acids. The DNA of the CDR3 is TGCGCCAGCAGCGTGACTTCGCCGAACTCCTACAATGAGCAGTTCTTC. It yields the protein CASSVTSPNSYNEQFF.

V and J are TRBV11-2 and TRBJ2-3, with 8 bases matching TRBD1. The CDR3 is made up of 15 amino acids. Looked up from germline, CDR1 is SGHAT and CDR2 is FQNNGV. The junction had 4 bases not matched to a gene; V was cut back by 3 bases and J by 2 bases. The CDR3 sequence is CASSLTGDNTDTQYF. CDR3 nucleotide sequence: TGTGCCAGCAGCTTGACAGGGGACAACACAGATACGCAGTATTTT.

The gene calls are TRBV5-1 and TRBJ2-5; D is uncertain. The J call could be wrong; TRBJ2-7 is a better fit for the DNA end. The germline V gene encodes CDR1 SGHRS and CDR2 YFSETQ. The CDR3 is made up of 16 amino acids. The CDR3 DNA sequence: TGCGCCAGCAGCTTGGGTCTGGACCCAAGCAGCTACGAGCAGTACTTC. It yields the protein CASSLGLDPSSYEQYF.

A few counts support this clonotype. CDR3 nucleotide sequence: TGTGCCAGCAGCGTGACTCAGGGGGCATTTTTAGATACGCAGTATTTT. It encodes CASSVTQGAFLDTQYF. The chain has TRBV5-5 and TRBJ2-3; TRBD1 matches at 8 bases. The CDR3 totals 16 residues. V shed 4 bases, J shed 5 bases, and the junction held 12 bases outside the gene matches. The germline V gene encodes CDR1 SGHKS and CDR2 YYEKEE (reference sequence).

This clonotype was seen a handful of times. The CDR3 reads CASSTGLEQFF. CDR3 DNA: TGTGCCAGCAGCACCGGGCTTGAGCAGTTTTTT. The chain combines TRBV7-9 with TRBJ1-4; D gene ambiguous. The CDR3 runs to 11 residues. Germline V lookup: CDR1 SEHNR, CDR2 FQNEAQ (reference sequence). Between the trimmed V and J ends, which lost 5 bases and 16 bases, there was a span of 14 bases.

The gene calls are TRBV7-2 and TRBJ2-3; 7 positions match TRBD2. Germline trimming cut 0 bases from V and 3 bases from J; bases unmatched to any gene: 6. Germline loops: CDR1 SGHTA, CDR2 FQGNSA. The CDR3 spans 16 residues. CDR3 amino acids: CASSLALGRRTDTQYF. In DNA form, the CDR3 reads TGTGCCAGCAGCTTAGCGCTCGGGAGGCGGACAGATACGCAGTATTTT.

This rearrangement joins TRBV7-9 to TRBJ2-7; 9 bases match TRBD1. This CDR3 has 14 residues. Germline loops: CDR1 SEHNR, CDR2 FQNEAQ (reference sequence). V was pared by 1 base and J by 5 bases, with 3 bases of the junction left unmatched. The CDR3 loop is CASSLVGTGNEQYF. CDR3 in DNA: TGTGCCAGCAGCTTAGTGGGGACAGGGAACGAGCAGTACTTC.

This clonotype was found once. The chain carries TRBV27 and TRBJ1-2; the D is unclear. Germline V gene sequence: CDR1 MNHEY, CDR2 SMNVEV (reference sequence). Trimming took off 5 bases at V and 3 bases at J, with 10 bases between the two ends. The CDR3 sequence is 13 residues long. CDR3 residues: CASSAEGDYGYTF. CDR3 in DNA: TGTGCCAGCAGTGCAGAGGGCGACTATGGCTACACCTTC.

There are a few counts of this clonotype. As DNA, the CDR3 is TGTGCCAGCACCACGGACAGGGCACCCCAAGAGACCCAGTACTTC. Its translation: CASTTDRAPQETQYF. V usage is TRBV6-2 or TRBV6-3 and J usage is TRBJ2-5; 8 positions match TRBD1. This CDR3 spans 15 amino acids. Germline CDR1 MNHEY, CDR2 SVGEGT. V was clipped by 7 bases and J by 1 base; unmatched bases: 8.

This chain joins TRBV5-6 and TRBJ1-2; no reliable D call. V lost 3 bases and J lost 4, with 10 bases in between. CDR3 length: 13 amino acids. Germline loops: CDR1 SGHDT, CDR2 YYEEEE. The CDR3 DNA reads TGTGCCAGCAGCTCCCAACAGCTCTATGGCTACACCTTC. Translation gives CASSSQQLYGYTF.

This clonotype was found once. At one end, the junction sequence differs from germline, possibly due to a read error. The rearrangement uses TRBV3-1 and TRBJ2-4; 7 bases align to TRBD2. Per the germline V gene, CDR1 is LGHDT and CDR2 is YNNKEL (reference sequence). The length of the CDR3 is 15 residues. CDR3 coding DNA: TGTGCCAGCAGCCAAGAGGGGGGGGGTCCTTACGAGCAGTACTTT. As protein: CASSQEGGGPYEQYF.

This clonotype has only one observation. A read error may account for a junction end that differs from germline. The V call is TRBV6-1, the J call TRBJ1-2; TRBD1 might be the D (6 bases). This CDR3 spans 13 amino acids. The V gene's germline CDR1 is MNHNS and CDR2 SASEGT. The CDR3 coding sequence is TGCGCCACAGACAGGTTCGACCAATATGGCTACACCTTC. Protein: CATDRFDQYGYTF.

Remarks on this clonotype: Its ends do not fully match the called genes, so a read error is possible. The chain uses TRBV28 and TRBJ2-5, with a tentative D call TRBD1 (7 bases). CDR1 and CDR2 from the germline V gene are MDHEN and SYDVKM. The CDR3 has 15 residues. The CDR3 is CASSSAGQTQETPYF. The CDR3 DNA follows: TGTGCCAGCAGTTCCGCGGGACAGACGCAAGAGACCCCGTACTTC.

The chain links TRBV10-3 to TRBJ1-5; D is ambiguous. The CDR3 is made up of 13 amino acids. V lost 6 bases, J lost 1 base, and 7 bases lay in between. CDR1 and CDR2 from the germline V gene are ENHRY and SYGVKD. This CDR3 is CAIRDQSNQPQHF. The CDR3 DNA reads as TGTGCCATCAGGGACCAAAGCAATCAGCCCCAGCATTTT.

This CDR3 reads CASRSLRDSGSNEQFF. The CDR3 DNA reads TGTGCCAGCAGGTCCCTCCGGGACAGCGGATCCAATGAGCAGTTCTTC. V gene TRBV28 combines with J gene TRBJ2-1, with TRBD1 identical over 7 bases. V was pared by 6 bases and J by 6 bases, with 14 bases of the junction left unmatched. In germline, CDR1 is MDHEN, CDR2 SYDVKM. The CDR3 covers 16 residues.